The rows below give T cell receptor beta chains drawn from one sample of a study of T cell repertoires in cytomegalovirus infection. No antigen is known for these receptors. TCRdb recomputed calls from the reads with MiXCR, one row per CDR3 protein. The data contain about 69,000 distinct CDR3 sequences, approximately 30% of them singletons. The sequenced sample was CD8+ T cells from cultured PBMCs, obtained from culture after CMV antigen stimulation. Receptors originate from a human donor in good health (CMV status not recorded). Some clones in this sample may be carry-over from other donors' samples. Each CDR3 is given with its conserved first and last residue. The order of the fields is D gene, V gene, J gene, clone size, CDR3 protein, CDR3 DNA. The D gene is left open where the match is weak. Clone size, where shown, is once, few, many, or a class for clones that have expanded.

d_gene: -; v_gene: TRBV2; j_gene: TRBJ1-5; abundance: once; CDR3aa: CASTGLGNQPQHF; CDR3nt: TGTGCCAGCACGGGGTTGGGCAATCAGCCCCAGCATTTT
d_gene: TRBD1; v_gene: TRBV9; j_gene: TRBJ2-1; abundance: -; CDR3aa: CASSAPTGTGPYNEQFF; CDR3nt: TGTGCCAGCAGCGCACCGACCGGGACAGGGCCCTACAATGAGCAGTTCTTC
d_gene: -; v_gene: TRBV5-4; j_gene: TRBJ2-2; abundance: -; CDR3aa: CASSWQDLGGELFF; CDR3nt: TGTGCCAGCAGCTGGCAAGATCTCGGCGGGGAGCTGTTTTTT
d_gene: TRBD1; v_gene: TRBV7-8; j_gene: TRBJ1-6; abundance: -; CDR3aa: CASSLLQGRSSYNSPLHF; CDR3nt: TGTGCCAGCAGCTTATTACAGGGGAGAAGCTCCTATAATTCACCCCTCCACTTT
d_gene: -; v_gene: TRBV14; j_gene: TRBJ1-1; abundance: -; CDR3aa: CASSQDLVNSRARTEAFF; CDR3nt: TGTGCCAGCAGCCAAGATTTAGTCAACAGTCGAGCGCGGACTGAAGCTTTCTTT
d_gene: TRBD2; v_gene: TRBV6-2/TRBV6-3; j_gene: TRBJ2-1; abundance: -; CDR3aa: CASSAGGVNEQFF; CDR3nt: TGTGCCAGCAGCGCGGGGGGCGTAAATGAGCAGTTCTTC
d_gene: -; v_gene: TRBV28; j_gene: TRBJ2-7; abundance: few; CDR3aa: CASNTARSSYEQYF; CDR3nt: TGTGCCAGCAATACGGCGAGGAGCTCCTACGAGCAGTACTTC
d_gene: -; v_gene: TRBV7-2; j_gene: TRBJ2-3; abundance: -; CDR3aa: CASRLEGTDTQYF; CDR3nt: TGTGCCAGCAGGCTAGAGGGCACAGATACGCAGTATTTT
d_gene: -; v_gene: TRBV27; j_gene: TRBJ2-7; abundance: many; CDR3aa: CASSSLSYEQYF; CDR3nt: TGTGCCAGCAGTTCCCTCTCCTACGAGCAGTACTTC
d_gene: -; v_gene: TRBV19; j_gene: TRBJ1-2; abundance: -; CDR3aa: CASTTEGDLRLYGYTF; CDR3nt: TGTGCCAGTACGACCGAGGGGGACCTTCGACTCTATGGCTACACCTTC
d_gene: -; v_gene: TRBV5-1; j_gene: TRBJ1-1; abundance: many; CDR3aa: CASSRGGNTEAFF; CDR3nt: TGCGCCAGCAGCCGGGGGGGGAACACTGAAGCTTTCTTT
d_gene: -; v_gene: TRBV6-2/TRBV6-3; j_gene: TRBJ2-7; abundance: few; CDR3aa: CASSYSPDSYEQYF; CDR3nt: TGTGCCAGCAGTTACTCACCAGACTCCTACGAGCAGTACTTC
d_gene: -; v_gene: TRBV5-4; j_gene: TRBJ1-1; abundance: -; CDR3aa: CAEGPGQRDTEAFF; CDR3nt: TGTGCCGAAGGTCCGGGACAAAGAGACACTGAAGCTTTCTTT
d_gene: -; v_gene: TRBV27; j_gene: TRBJ2-7; abundance: -; CDR3aa: CASSPGGLASLAEQYF; CDR3nt: TGTGCCAGCAGTCCAGGGGGGCTCGCGTCCTTGGCCGAGCAGTACTTC
d_gene: TRBD1; v_gene: TRBV27; j_gene: TRBJ2-7; abundance: few; CDR3aa: CASSPRQGGYEQYF; CDR3nt: TGTGCCAGCAGTCCCCGACAGGGGGGATACGAGCAGTACTTC
d_gene: -; v_gene: TRBV7-9; j_gene: TRBJ1-2; abundance: -; CDR3aa: CASSPGPDGYTF; CDR3nt: TGTGCCAGCAGCCCCGGTCCTGATGGCTACACCTTC
d_gene: TRBD2; v_gene: TRBV6-2/TRBV6-3; j_gene: TRBJ2-7; abundance: few; CDR3aa: CASSSGLAGSYEQYF; CDR3nt: TGTGCCAGCAGTTCAGGACTAGCGGGCTCCTACGAGCAGTACTTC
d_gene: -; v_gene: TRBV4-2; j_gene: TRBJ2-7; abundance: -; CDR3aa: CASSLNREEQYF; CDR3nt: TGTGCCAGCAGCCTAAACAGGGAGGAGCAGTACTTC
d_gene: -; v_gene: TRBV7-2; j_gene: TRBJ2-3; abundance: few; CDR3aa: CASSSDRKKTDTQYF; CDR3nt: TGTGCCAGCAGCTCCGATCGAAAAAAGACAGATACGCAGTATTTT
d_gene: TRBD1; v_gene: TRBV7-3; j_gene: TRBJ2-6; abundance: few; CDR3aa: CASSSPGQFRSGANVLTF; CDR3nt: TGTGCCAGCAGCTCACCGGGACAGTTTCGCTCTGGGGCCAACGTCCTGACTTTC
d_gene: -; v_gene: TRBV5-1; j_gene: TRBJ1-2; abundance: few; CDR3aa: CASSLDVSKTYGYTF; CDR3nt: TGCGCCAGCAGCTTGGATGTATCCAAGACCTATGGCTACACCTTC
d_gene: -; v_gene: TRBV7-9; j_gene: TRBJ2-7; abundance: -; CDR3aa: CASSPSPYEQYF; CDR3nt: TGTGCCAGCAGCCCGTCCCCCTACGAGCAGTACTTC